The 4 T cell receptor beta chains reported below all come from one sample, sequenced in a study of blood T cell repertoires in COVID-19. Assay: immunoSEQ multiplex PCR; the TCRdb copy retains only in-frame clones and omits some. The sample includes a few hundred thousand clones, around 83% of them seen just once. The sample comprised peripheral blood. These receptor sequences come from a man aged 40-49 years who had recovered from COVID-19.

The J gene is TRBJ2-5, the V gene TRBV7-7; D might be TRBD2 (6 bases). Per the germline V gene, CDR1 is SSHAT and CDR2 is FNYEAQ (reference sequence). V was shortened by 1 base and J by 6 bases, with 18 bases between the two germline ends. The length of the CDR3 is 16 residues. CDR3 sequence (DNA): TGTGCCAGCAGCTTAGGAAGTTTCGGGAGTGGACAGACCCAGTACTTC. This encodes CASSLGSFGSGQTQYF. Full variable domain (outside the CDR3, taken from reference TRBV7-7 and TRBJ2-5): GAGVSQSPRYKVTKRGQDVTLRCDPISSHATLYWYQQALGQGPEFLTYFNYEAQPDKSGLPSDRFSAERPEGSISTLTIQRTEQRDSAMYRCASSLGSFGSGQTQYFGPGTRLLVL.

This clone was detected a few times. Written as DNA, the CDR3 is TGTGCCAGCAGGGTACAGGGGATCTACACTGAAGCTTTCTTT. Translation: CASRVQGIYTEAFF. The rearrangement uses TRBV3-1 (or the pseudogene TRBV3-2) and TRBJ1-1, with 7 positions matching TRBD1. V lost 6 bases and J lost 3; bases outside the gene matches: 7. The length of the CDR3 is 14 residues. Per germline, CDR1 LGHDT and CDR2 YNNKEL (reference sequence).

V usage is TRBV29-1 and J usage is TRBJ2-5, with 10 bases aligning to TRBD2. This CDR3 contains 13 residues. Germline values: CDR1 SQVTM, CDR2 ANQGSEA. J gave up 4 bases and V 7 bases, and 6 bases lay outside the gene matches. CDR3 region: CSAERGGLETQYF. The DNA for the CDR3 is TGCAGCGCCGAGCGGGGGGGCTTAGAGACCCAGTACTTC.

This chain joins TRBV28 and TRBJ1-2, with 9 bases aligning to TRBD1. The J segment lost 7 bases and the V segment lost 6 bases, leaving 6 bases of the junction unmatched. The length of the CDR3 is 13 residues. Germline CDR1 reads MDHEN; CDR2 reads SYDVKM. The CDR3 DNA follows: TGTGCCAGCAGAACACAGGGGGCTAGTGGCTACACCTTC. It translates to CASRTQGASGYTF.